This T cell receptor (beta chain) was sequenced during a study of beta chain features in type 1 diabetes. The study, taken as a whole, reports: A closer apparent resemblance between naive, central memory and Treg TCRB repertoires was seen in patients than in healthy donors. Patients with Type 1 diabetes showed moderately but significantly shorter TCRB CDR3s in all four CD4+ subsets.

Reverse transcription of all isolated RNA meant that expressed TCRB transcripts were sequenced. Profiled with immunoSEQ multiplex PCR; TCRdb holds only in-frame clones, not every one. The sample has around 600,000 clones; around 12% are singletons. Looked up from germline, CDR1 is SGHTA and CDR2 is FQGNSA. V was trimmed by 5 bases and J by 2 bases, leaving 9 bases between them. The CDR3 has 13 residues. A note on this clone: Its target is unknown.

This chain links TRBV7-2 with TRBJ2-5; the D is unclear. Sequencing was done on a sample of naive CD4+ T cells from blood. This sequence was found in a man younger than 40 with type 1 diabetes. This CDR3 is CASSETPQETQYF. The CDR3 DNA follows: TGTGCCAGCAGCGAGACTCCTCAAGAGACCCAGTACTTC. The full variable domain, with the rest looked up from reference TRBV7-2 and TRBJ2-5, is GAGVSQSPSNKVTEKGKDVELRCDPISGHTALYWYRQSLGQGLEFLIYFQGNSAPDKSGLPSDRFSAERTGGSVSTLTIQRTQQEDSAVYLCASSETPQETQYFGPGTRLLVL.